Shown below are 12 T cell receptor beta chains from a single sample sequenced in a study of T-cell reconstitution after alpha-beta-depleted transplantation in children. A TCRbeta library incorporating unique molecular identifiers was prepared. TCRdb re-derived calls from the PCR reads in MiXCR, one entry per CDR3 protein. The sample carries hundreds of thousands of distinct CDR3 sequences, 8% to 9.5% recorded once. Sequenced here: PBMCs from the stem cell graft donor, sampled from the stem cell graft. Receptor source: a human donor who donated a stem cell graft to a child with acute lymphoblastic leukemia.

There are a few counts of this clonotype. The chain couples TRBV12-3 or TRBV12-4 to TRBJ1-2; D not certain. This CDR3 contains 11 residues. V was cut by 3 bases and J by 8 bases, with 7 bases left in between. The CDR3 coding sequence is TGTGCCAGCAGTTTTGGCGTCGGCTACACCTTC. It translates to CASSFGVGYTF.

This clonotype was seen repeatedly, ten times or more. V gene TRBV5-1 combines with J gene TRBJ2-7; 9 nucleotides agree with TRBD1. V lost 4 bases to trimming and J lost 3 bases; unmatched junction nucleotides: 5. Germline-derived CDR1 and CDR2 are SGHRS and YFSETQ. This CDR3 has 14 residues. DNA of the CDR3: TGCGCCAGCAGCGCTGGACAGGGGTTCTACGAGCAGTACTTC. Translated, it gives CASSAGQGFYEQYF. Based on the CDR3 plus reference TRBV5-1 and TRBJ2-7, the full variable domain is KAGVTQTPRYLIKTRGQQVTLSCSPISGHRSVSWYQQTPGQGLQFLFEYFSETQRNKGNFPGRFSGRQFSNSRSEMNVSTLELGDSALYLCASSAGQGFYEQYFGPGTRLTVT.

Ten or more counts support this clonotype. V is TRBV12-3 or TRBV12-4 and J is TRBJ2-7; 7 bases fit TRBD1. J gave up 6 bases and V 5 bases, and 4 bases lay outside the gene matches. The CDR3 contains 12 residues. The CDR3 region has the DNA TGTGCCAGCAGTCCGTACAGGGGCGAGCAGTACTTC. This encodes CASSPYRGEQYF.

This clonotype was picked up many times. The CDR3 spells CASSEPGQIRAGEQFF. The CDR3 DNA is TGTGCCAGCAGTGAGCCCGGACAGATTAGGGCTGGTGAGCAGTTCTTC. V usage is TRBV25-1 and J usage is TRBJ2-1; tentative D call: TRBD1 (6 bases). CDR3 length: 16 amino acids. Looked up from germline, CDR1 is MGHDK and CDR2 is SYGVNS. The V end was cut by 3 bases, the J end by 9 bases, with 21 bases between.

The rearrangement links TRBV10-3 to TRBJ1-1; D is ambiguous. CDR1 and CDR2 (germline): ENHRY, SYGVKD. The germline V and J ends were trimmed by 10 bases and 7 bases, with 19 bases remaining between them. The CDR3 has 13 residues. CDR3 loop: CATSTPVTLEAFF. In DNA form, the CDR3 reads TGTGCCACCTCCACACCGGTCACCCTTGAAGCTTTCTTT.

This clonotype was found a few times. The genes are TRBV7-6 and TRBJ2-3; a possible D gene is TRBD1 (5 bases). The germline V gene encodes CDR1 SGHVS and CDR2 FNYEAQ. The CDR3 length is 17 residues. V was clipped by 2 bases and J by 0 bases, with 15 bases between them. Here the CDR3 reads CASSLSLRAGSTDTQYF. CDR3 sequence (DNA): TGTGCCAGCAGCTTATCGTTAAGGGCAGGGAGCACAGATACGCAGTATTTT.

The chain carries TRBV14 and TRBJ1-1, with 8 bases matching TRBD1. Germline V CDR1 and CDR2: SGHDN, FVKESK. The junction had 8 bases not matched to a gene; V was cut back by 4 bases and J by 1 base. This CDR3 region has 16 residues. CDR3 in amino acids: CASSLRAGTGNTEAFF. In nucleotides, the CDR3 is TGTGCCAGCAGCCTTCGAGCCGGGACAGGGAACACTGAAGCTTTCTTT.

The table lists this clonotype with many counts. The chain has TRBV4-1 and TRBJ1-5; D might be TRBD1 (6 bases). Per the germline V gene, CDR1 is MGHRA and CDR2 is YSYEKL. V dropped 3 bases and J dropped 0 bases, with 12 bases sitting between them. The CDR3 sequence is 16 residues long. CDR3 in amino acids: CASSHAQGNSNQPQHF. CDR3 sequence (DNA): TGCGCCAGCAGCCACGCACAGGGAAATAGCAATCAGCCCCAGCATTTT.

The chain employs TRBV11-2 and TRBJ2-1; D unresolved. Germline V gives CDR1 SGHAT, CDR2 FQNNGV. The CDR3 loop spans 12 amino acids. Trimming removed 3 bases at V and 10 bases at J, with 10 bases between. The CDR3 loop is CASSFNIIEQFF. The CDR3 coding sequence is TGTGCCAGCAGCTTCAACATTATAGAGCAGTTCTTC.

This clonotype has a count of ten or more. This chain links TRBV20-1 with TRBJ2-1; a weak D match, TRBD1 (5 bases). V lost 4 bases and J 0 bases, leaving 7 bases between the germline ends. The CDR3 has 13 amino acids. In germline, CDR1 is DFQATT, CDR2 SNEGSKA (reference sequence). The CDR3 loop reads CSAKGLSYNEQFF. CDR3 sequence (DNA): TGCAGTGCTAAGGGGCTCTCCTACAATGAGCAGTTCTTC.

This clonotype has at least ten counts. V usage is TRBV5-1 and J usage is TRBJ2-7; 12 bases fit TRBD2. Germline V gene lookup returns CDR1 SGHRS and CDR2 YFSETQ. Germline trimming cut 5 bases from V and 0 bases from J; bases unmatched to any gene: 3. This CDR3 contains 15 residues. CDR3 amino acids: CASSLAGGISYEQYF. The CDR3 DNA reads TGCGCCAGCAGTCTAGCGGGGGGGATCTCCTACGAGCAGTACTTC.

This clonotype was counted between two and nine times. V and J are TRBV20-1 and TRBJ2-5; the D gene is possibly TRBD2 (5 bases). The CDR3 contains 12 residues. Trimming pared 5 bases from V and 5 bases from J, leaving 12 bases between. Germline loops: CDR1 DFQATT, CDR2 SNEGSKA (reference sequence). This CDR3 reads CSAPGLEETQYF. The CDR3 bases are TGCAGTGCTCCTGGACTGGAGGAGACCCAGTACTTC.